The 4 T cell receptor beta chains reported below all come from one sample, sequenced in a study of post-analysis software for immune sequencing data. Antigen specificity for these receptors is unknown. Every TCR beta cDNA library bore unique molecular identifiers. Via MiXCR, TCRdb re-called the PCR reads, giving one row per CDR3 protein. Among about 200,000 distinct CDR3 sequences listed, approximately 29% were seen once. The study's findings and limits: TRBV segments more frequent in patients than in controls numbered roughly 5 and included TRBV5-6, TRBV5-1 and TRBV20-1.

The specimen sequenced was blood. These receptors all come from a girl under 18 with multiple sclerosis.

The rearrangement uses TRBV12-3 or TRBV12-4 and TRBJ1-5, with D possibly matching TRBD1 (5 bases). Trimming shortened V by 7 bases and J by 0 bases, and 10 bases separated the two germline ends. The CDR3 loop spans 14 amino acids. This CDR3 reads CASMRGYSNQPQHF. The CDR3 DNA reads TGTGCCAGCATGAGGGGTTATAGCAATCAGCCCCAGCATTTT.

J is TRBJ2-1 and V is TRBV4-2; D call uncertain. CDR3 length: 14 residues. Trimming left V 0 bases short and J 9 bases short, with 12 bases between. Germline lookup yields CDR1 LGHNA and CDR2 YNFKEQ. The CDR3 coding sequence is TGTGCCAGCAGCCAAGACGCCCTACTGCGTGAGCAGTTCTTC. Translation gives CASSQDALLREQFF.

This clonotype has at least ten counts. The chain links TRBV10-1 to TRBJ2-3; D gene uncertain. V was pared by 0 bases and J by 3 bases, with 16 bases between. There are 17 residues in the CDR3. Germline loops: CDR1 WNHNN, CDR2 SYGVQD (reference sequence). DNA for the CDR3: TGCGCCAGCAGTGAGTCTCTATGGTGGCGAGTTACAGATACGCAGTATTTT. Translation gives CASSESLWWRVTDTQYF.

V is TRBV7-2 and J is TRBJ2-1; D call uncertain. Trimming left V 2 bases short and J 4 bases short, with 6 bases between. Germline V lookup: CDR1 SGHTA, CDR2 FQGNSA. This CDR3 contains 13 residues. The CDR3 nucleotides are TGTGCCAGCAGCTTATCTCTATACAATGAGCAGTTCTTC. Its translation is CASSLSLYNEQFF.